The 32 T cell receptor beta chains reported below all come from one sample, sequenced in a study of blood T cell repertoires in COVID-19. TCRdb's table, derived via immunoSEQ multiplex PCR, lists solely in-frame clones and lacks some. Here the sample spans roughly 57,000 clones, around 90% being singletons. Sequencing used peripheral blood. The source of these receptors is a man older than 75 with acute or convalescent COVID-19.

The V and J genes are TRBV3-1 (or the pseudogene TRBV3-2) and TRBJ2-2; TRBD1 aligns across 10 bases. Trimming took 5 bases from V and 6 from J; bases not matched to a gene: 3. The CDR3 has 14 amino acids. The germline V gene encodes CDR1 LGHDT and CDR2 YNNKEL (reference sequence). The CDR3 nucleotides are TGTGCCAGCAGCATCGGACAGGGGGCCGGGGAGCTGTTTTTT. This translates into CASSIGQGAGELFF.

This chain uses TRBV18 with TRBJ1-1; D gene ambiguous. Germline-derived CDR1 and CDR2 are KGHSH and LQKENI. The CDR3 runs 13 residues. V was shortened by 4 bases and J by 1 base, with 7 bases between the two germline ends. CDR3: CASSQTRNTEAFF. CDR3 DNA sequence: TGTGCCAGCTCACAAACTAGGAACACTGAAGCTTTCTTT. Looking up the rest from reference TRBV18 and TRBJ1-1 gives the full variable domain: NAGVMQNPRHLVRRRGQEARLRCSPMKGHSHVYWYRQLPEEGLKFMVYLQKENIIDESGMPKERFSAEFPKEGPSILRIQQVVRGDSAAYFCASSQTRNTEAFFGQGTRLTVV.

V is TRBV27 and J is TRBJ2-1, with 7 bases that match TRBD2. V trimming: 6 bases; J trimming: 8 bases; junction bases outside the gene matches: 4. Germline CDR1 is MNHEY and CDR2 is SMNVEV (reference sequence). The CDR3 has 12 residues. The CDR3 nucleotides are TGTGCCAGCAGGCCAACTAGCGATGAGCAGTTCTTC. It translates to CASRPTSDEQFF.

The chain couples TRBV7-9 to TRBJ2-1; 7 bases match TRBD2. The ends lost 7 bases at V and 2 bases at J; junction bases unmatched: 14. The CDR3 extends over 17 amino acids. Germline V gene data show CDR1 as SEHNR and CDR2 as FQNEAQ (reference sequence). The CDR3 DNA reads as TGTGCCAGCACCCCCCCAGGGAGGGGACTGACCTACAATGAGCAGTTCTTC. As protein: CASTPPGRGLTYNEQFF.

This chain joins TRBV6-6 and TRBJ1-5; weak D call: TRBD1 (5 bases). Looked up from germline, CDR1 is MNHNY and CDR2 is SVGAGI (reference sequence). The V end lost 2 bases, the J end lost 1 base, and 9 bases lay between the germline ends. The CDR3 length is 15 residues. CDR3 sequence reads: CASSYTQASNQPQHF. The CDR3 DNA follows: TGTGCCAGCAGTTACACACAGGCAAGCAATCAGCCCCAGCATTTT.

The V call is TRBV6-5, the J call TRBJ2-7, with D possibly TRBD1 on 6 matching bases. The CDR3 is 14 residues long. Germline V gives CDR1 MNHEY, CDR2 SVGAGI. Trimming left V 8 bases short and J 1 base short, with 15 bases between. CDR3 sequence reads: CASATGLGSYEQYF. In nucleotides, the CDR3 is TGTGCCAGCGCCACAGGGCTTGGGTCCTACGAGCAGTACTTC.

The chain recombines TRBV29-1 with TRBJ2-3; no clear D gene. The CDR3 spans 11 residues. CDR1 and CDR2 from the germline V gene are SQVTM and ANQGSEA. Between the trimmed V and J ends, which lost 7 bases and 0 bases, there was a span of 5 bases. Here the CDR3 DNA reads TGCAGCGCCTTAAGCACAGATACGCAGTATTTT. The encoded protein is CSALSTDTQYF.

DNA of the CDR3: TGTGCCAGCAGCTTAGAACAGGGGTTAGATACGCAGTATTTT. Protein: CASSLEQGLDTQYF. This chain links TRBV7-2 with TRBJ2-3; 7 nucleotides agree with TRBD1. After removal of 1 base from V and 5 bases from J, the junction contained 3 bases not matched to a gene. Germline CDR1 and CDR2: SGHTA and FQGNSA. The CDR3 is 14 residues long.

The V call is TRBV30, the J call TRBJ2-7; 7 nucleotides agree with TRBD1. The CDR3 consists of 13 residues. Germline-derived CDR1 and CDR2 are GTSNPN and SVGIG (reference sequence). With 3 bases clipped from V and 5 bases from J, the junction kept 7 bases outside the gene matches. CDR3 residues: CAWSVKGADEQYF. The CDR3 region has the DNA TGTGCCTGGAGCGTTAAGGGGGCGGACGAGCAGTACTTC.

The V gene is TRBV2, the J gene TRBJ2-7, with D perhaps matching TRBD2 (5 bases). CDR3 length: 13 residues. V dropped 7 bases and J dropped 2 bases, with 12 bases sitting between them. Germline V gene lookup returns CDR1 SNHLY and CDR2 FYNNEI. DNA of the CDR3: TGTGCCAGCAAGACCCCGGGAACCTACGAGCAGTACTTC. This encodes CASKTPGTYEQYF.

The chain links TRBV2 to TRBJ2-2; 7 nucleotides agree with TRBD2. V was pared by 6 bases and J by 2 bases, with 3 bases of the junction left unmatched. The V gene's germline CDR1 is SNHLY and CDR2 FYNNEI. CDR3 length: 14 residues. The CDR3 bases are TGTGCCAGCAGGCGGGGGAGCAACACCGGGGAGCTGTTTTTT. Residues: CASRRGSNTGELFF.

This sequence joins TRBV10-3 and TRBJ2-1; 7 bases match TRBD1. V lost 5 bases to trimming and J lost 2 bases; unmatched junction nucleotides: 3. This CDR3 spans 14 amino acids. Germline CDR1 reads ENHRY; CDR2 reads SYGVKD. The CDR3, as DNA: TGTGCCATCAGTAGGGACAGACCCTACAATGAGCAGTTCTTC. Translating it yields CAISRDRPYNEQFF.

This rearrangement joins TRBV19 to TRBJ1-1; D ambiguous. Germline V gene lookup returns CDR1 LNHDA and CDR2 SQIVND (reference sequence). The CDR3 sequence is 12 residues long. V was trimmed by 5 bases and J by 5 bases, leaving 9 bases between them. Written as DNA, the CDR3 is TGTGCCAGTAGTGCCTCGGGGACTGAAGCTTTCTTT. Protein product: CASSASGTEAFF.

The V and J genes are TRBV6-1 and TRBJ1-6; TRBD1 matches at 7 bases. Germline lookup yields CDR1 MNHNS and CDR2 SASEGT. This CDR3 is built from 15 residues. V lost 0 bases, J lost 9 bases, and 5 bases stayed unmatched. CDR3 in DNA: TGTGCCAGCAGTGAAGCGCTGGCAGGGGGTTCACCCCTCCACTTT. It translates to CASSEALAGGSPLHF.

The V call is TRBV5-4, the J call TRBJ2-7; TRBD1 matches 9 bases. This CDR3 contains 16 residues. Trimming cost V 0 bases and J 0 bases; bases outside gene matches: 4. CDR1 is SGHNT and CDR2 is YYREEE in the germline V gene (reference sequence). The CDR3 nucleotides read TGTGCCAGCAGCTTGGTGGTGACAGGGGGCTCCTACGAGCAGTACTTC. This sequence encodes CASSLVVTGGSYEQYF.

This clone has just a few counts. Other DNA sequences in the sample encode the same CDR3. The chain joins TRBV2 to TRBJ2-5; 15 bases map to TRBD2. Unmatched junction bases numbered 1, after V lost 3 bases and J lost 5 bases. CDR1 is SNHLY, CDR2 FYNNEI, per germline. This CDR3 region has 15 residues. The CDR3 loop reads CASSDGTSGGETQYF. CDR3 nucleotides: TGTGCCAGCAGTGACGGGACTAGCGGGGGGGAGACCCAGTACTTC.

The chain is built from TRBV9 and TRBJ1-1; TRBD1 matches at 9 bases. CDR3 length: 15 residues. CDR1 and CDR2 (germline): SGDLS, YYNGEE. V trimming: 3 bases; J trimming: 1 base; junction bases outside the gene matches: 4. CDR3 DNA sequence: TGTGCCAGCAGCGCCCTGGGACAGGGGAACACTGAAGCTTTCTTT. Amino acid sequence: CASSALGQGNTEAFF.

The rearrangement links TRBV7-9 to TRBJ1-4; 8 bases agree with TRBD1. The junction had 9 bases not matched to a gene; V was cut back by 6 bases and J by 3 bases. Germline loops: CDR1 SEHNR, CDR2 FQNEAQ (reference sequence). The length of the CDR3 is 16 residues. CDR3 DNA sequence: TGTGCCAGCAGTTCTACAGGGGGGGCGGCTAATGAAAAACTGTTTTTT. This translates into CASSSTGGAANEKLFF.

The V and J genes are TRBV10-3 and TRBJ2-7, with 7 bases aligning to TRBD1. This CDR3 has 14 residues. From germline, CDR1 is ENHRY and CDR2 SYGVKD. The ends lost 0 bases at V and 5 bases at J; junction bases unmatched: 4. The CDR3 loop is CAISESKGGNEQYF. The CDR3 region has the DNA TGTGCCATCAGTGAGTCGAAAGGGGGCAACGAGCAGTACTTC.

V usage is TRBV5-1 and J usage is TRBJ1-6; D is ambiguous. V was shortened by 0 bases and J by 0 bases, with 13 bases between the two germline ends. The germline V gene has CDR1 SGHRS and CDR2 YFSETQ. This CDR3 has 18 amino acids. The CDR3 sequence is CASSLDPGFSSYNSPLHF. CDR3 sequence (DNA): TGCGCCAGCAGCTTGGATCCGGGATTCAGCTCCTATAATTCACCCCTCCACTTT.

V usage is TRBV6-1 and J usage is TRBJ1-1; 7 bases are shared with TRBD1. Germline loops: CDR1 MNHNS, CDR2 SASEGT. This CDR3 is built from 16 residues. J lost 4 bases, V lost 1 base, and 9 bases had no gene match. The CDR3 DNA reads as TGTGCCAGCAGTGAAGGAGTCGGGACAGCCCGCACTGAAGCTTTCTTT. Translated, it gives CASSEGVGTARTEAFF.

The rearrangement joins TRBV6-1 to TRBJ2-7; 9 bases map to TRBD1. The CDR3 contains 15 residues. Trimming took 2 bases from V and 5 from J; bases not matched to a gene: 7. Germline V gene data show CDR1 as MNHNS and CDR2 as SASEGT. CDR3 residues: CASSEPGQGRDEQYF. The DNA for the CDR3 is TGTGCCAGCAGTGAACCGGGACAGGGTCGCGACGAGCAGTACTTC.

Only one count was recorded for this clone. V gene TRBV21-1 combines with J gene TRBJ2-2; the D segment call TRBD1 is taken from the table without a DNA check. TRBV21-1 has pseudogene status. CDR3 length: 16 residues. CDR3 nucleotides: TGTGCCAGCAGCGCCACCCGGGACAGGGTCGGCGGGGAGCTGTTTTTT. This gives the protein CASSATRDRVGGELFF.

The CDR3 bases are TGTGCCAGTAGGCCCGGGGACTATCGGGATGAAAAACTGTTTTTT. Translated: CASRPGDYRDEKLFF. V is TRBV19 and J is TRBJ1-4, with D perhaps matching TRBD1 (5 bases). V dropped 6 bases and J dropped 6 bases, with 17 bases sitting between them. The CDR3 is 15 amino acids. Germline-derived CDR1 and CDR2 are LNHDA and SQIVND (reference sequence).

The chain joins TRBV2 to TRBJ2-7; a possible D gene is TRBD2 (5 bases). CDR1 and CDR2 (germline): SNHLY, FYNNEI. V lost 1 base, J lost 2 bases, and 15 bases lay in between. This CDR3 has 16 residues. The CDR3 sequence: CASSEEAGLFPYEQYF. CDR3 bases: TGTGCCAGCAGTGAAGAGGCGGGCCTATTTCCCTACGAGCAGTACTTC.

The sample holds one count of this clone. V usage is TRBV19 and J usage is TRBJ2-7; tentatively, D is TRBD1 (5 bases). From germline, CDR1 is LNHDA and CDR2 SQIVND (reference sequence). V gave up 8 bases and J gave up 3 bases, with 11 bases separating them. The CDR3 is made up of 12 amino acids. In DNA, the CDR3 is TGTGCCAGTGGCCAGGGTCGCTACGAGCAGTACTTC. Translated: CASGQGRYEQYF.

The CDR3 nucleotides are TGTGCCAGCAGCTTAGCAACAGTTGCCTCACCCCTCCACTTT. Its protein product is CASSLATVASPLHF. The chain uses TRBV7-2 and TRBJ1-6; no clear D. CDR1 and CDR2 (germline): SGHTA, FQGNSA. The CDR3 runs 14 residues. V lost 0 bases, J lost 10 bases, and 10 bases lay in between.

V and J are TRBV2 and TRBJ1-6; D perhaps matches TRBD1 (5 bases). CDR3 length: 13 residues. V was cut by 7 bases and J by 7 bases, with 11 bases left in between. Germline V gene sequence: CDR1 SNHLY, CDR2 FYNNEI. CDR3 nucleotide sequence: TGTGCCAGCAAGGACACTATCAATTCACCCCTCCACTTT. Its translation is CASKDTINSPLHF.

DNA of the CDR3: TGTGCCAGCAGCTCCCCCGGGACTCAAGGCTCCTACGAGCAGTACTTC. It encodes CASSSPGTQGSYEQYF. The chain carries TRBV7-2 and TRBJ2-7; D is perhaps TRBD2 (6 bases). The V end was cut by 4 bases, the J end by 0 bases, with 16 bases between. CDR1 and CDR2 from the germline V gene are SGHTA and FQGNSA. The CDR3 length is 16 residues.

The gene calls are TRBV7-2 and TRBJ2-7; 11 bases fit TRBD2. V was pared by 0 bases and J by 2 bases, with 6 bases of the junction left unmatched. Germline V gene lookup returns CDR1 SGHTA and CDR2 FQGNSA. This CDR3 region has 17 residues. The CDR3 region has the DNA TGTGCCAGCAGCTTAGCTCTAGCGGGGGGTCTTCCCTACGAGCAGTACTTC. It translates to CASSLALAGGLPYEQYF.

CDR3 residues: CASSHHREGDGYTF. The CDR3 DNA follows: TGTGCCAGCAGCCACCACAGGGAAGGGGATGGCTACACCTTC. The chain has TRBV3-1 (or the pseudogene TRBV3-2) and TRBJ1-2; D may be TRBD1 (6 bases). V lost 3 bases, J lost 6 bases, and 14 bases lay in between. Germline lookup yields CDR1 LGHDT and CDR2 YNNKEL (reference sequence). The CDR3 is made up of 14 amino acids.

The chain uses TRBV5-6 and TRBJ2-3, with a possible D match to TRBD1 (5 bases). The CDR3 runs to 14 residues. Germline V gives CDR1 SGHDT, CDR2 YYEEEE. V was pared by 0 bases and J by 2 bases, with 7 bases between. Here the CDR3 reads CASSLGQSTDTQYF. CDR3 DNA: TGTGCCAGCAGCTTGGGACAGTCCACAGATACGCAGTATTTT.